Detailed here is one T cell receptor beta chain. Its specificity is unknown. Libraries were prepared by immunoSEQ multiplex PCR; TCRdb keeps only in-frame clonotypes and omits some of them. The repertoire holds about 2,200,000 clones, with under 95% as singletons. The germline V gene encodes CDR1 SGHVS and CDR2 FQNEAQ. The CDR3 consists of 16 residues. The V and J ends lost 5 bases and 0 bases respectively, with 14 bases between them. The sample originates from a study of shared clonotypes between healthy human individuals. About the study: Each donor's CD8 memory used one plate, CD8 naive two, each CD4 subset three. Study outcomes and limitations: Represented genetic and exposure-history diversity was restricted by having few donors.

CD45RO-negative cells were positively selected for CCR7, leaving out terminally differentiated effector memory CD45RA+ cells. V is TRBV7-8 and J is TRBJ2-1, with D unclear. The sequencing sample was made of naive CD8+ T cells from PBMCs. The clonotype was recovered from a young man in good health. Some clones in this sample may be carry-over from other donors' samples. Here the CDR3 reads CASSPVGLSSYNEQFF. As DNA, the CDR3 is TGTGCCAGCAGCCCCGTGGGCTTGAGCTCCTACAATGAGCAGTTCTTC.